One T cell receptor beta chain is described in this entry. This clonotype was detected many times. Its antigen is unknown. Per-base qualities were not stored, and no clone one base away is much larger. This entry belongs to a study of identical twins (dated by TCRdb to the mid-2010s). Turning to the overall study: To test whether fetal clonotypes persist, this study deep-sequenced TCR alpha and beta repertoires from monozygotic twins, from unrelated adults of various ages, and from cord blood. To rule out contamination, the twin experiments were replicated at different times with different library preparation protocols.

All donors were healthy Caucasians. Three pairs of female monozygotic twins, all aged 18 to 29 years, made up the twin cohort. Miltenyi CD45RO+ enrichment and human naive T-cell isolation kits were used to isolate memory (CD45RO+) and naive T cells from PBMC. The paper as a whole reports these results and caveats: Because the same donors could not be followed over many years, the conclusions depended on cross-sectional statistical analysis. Compared with coincidental sharing between unrelated individuals, an excess of low generation-probability sequences was observed among out-of-frame TCR alpha sequences shared between twins. Fewer insertions were carried by abundant cord blood beta clonotypes, a similar but weaker trend appeared in young adult naive repertoires, and no such trend appeared in memory repertoires. Excess twin sharing in beta out-of-frame sequences was weaker because fewer shared sequences lowered the signal-to-noise ratio. Invariant T cells such as MAIT and iNKT could partly confound zero-insertion analyses, though diverse VJ usage argued against this for most clonotypes. Out-of-frame TCR alpha sharing in monozygotic twins was systematically underestimated by recombination models, whereas sharing between unrelated individuals was in agreement with the recombination models.

V is trimmed back by 0 bases and J by 1 base, and the junction contains 3 bases that no gene match accounts for. The germline V gene gives CDR1 as SGHRS and CDR2 as YFSETQ. From its cysteine to its phenylalanine, the CDR3 spans 15 amino acids. Solely the CDR3 DNA is kept, with 45 bases framed from the first base. The library was generated by 5' RACE. Sequencing used an Illumina HiSeq 2000. Template switching added a universal primer binding site, and the final cDNA carried a unique molecular identifier that allowed TCR cDNA molecules to be counted accurately. First-strand cDNA for TCR alpha and beta chains was synthesized from specific primers in the conserved constant-segment region. Each cDNA library was double barcoded, with a SMART-Mk sample barcode plus Illumina barcodes, to control for contamination. TruSeq adapter sequences, together with Illumina sample barcodes, were added in two successive PCR steps. The Illumina HiSeq platform was used with custom primers to sequence TCR alpha and beta cDNA libraries. The study's processing was this. MiGEC processed the raw reads to extract unique molecular identifiers, while MiXCR was used to determine the CDR3 positions. Recombination models were inferred per individual with the repgenHMM and IGoR tools using an EM algorithm. Shared clonotype analysis was performed with the tcR package in R, normalizing sharing by the product of cloneset sizes. To study raw recombination free of thymic and clonal selection effects, out-of-frame nonproductive sequences were analyzed. The raw public data were reprocessed by TCRdb itself: fastp quality trimming at Q25, MiXCR clonotype calling, in-frame beta chains only. For every CDR3 protein sequence, its rows merge into one entry that carries the most common genes and DNA. The V and J calls shown here were made by TCRdb, not taken from the authors' results. The sample table contains roughly 290,000 distinct CDR3 sequences; only one count was recorded for around 8.8% of them. The leading ten clones occupy roughly 2% of the sample.

These data were also reused for a study on yellow fever vaccine responses in identical twins. The second investigation adds: The authors reported that the T cell response to vaccination in identical twins appeared partly convergent and partly personalized. The study precisely tracked vaccine-responding T cell clones in identical twins.

The sequencing input was memory (CD45RO+) T cells sorted from blood. Interpreted using the paper, the cell subset or site label stands for: CD45RO+ enriched T cells. The sequence derives from a woman under 30 in good health. This chain is built from TRBV5-1 and TRBJ1-1, with TRBD1 matching 7 junction bases. The nucleotides read TGCGCCAGCAGCTTGGGGGGACAGACGAACACTGAAGCTTTCTTT. Its translation is CASSLGGQTNTEAFF.